This TCR beta chain was sequenced in a study of shared clonotypes between healthy human individuals. For unsorted samples, genomic DNA was extracted from 94 million or so PBMCs. This clone occurred once. The germline gives CDR1 SGDLS, CDR2 YYNGEE. The CDR3 is 16 amino acids. Trimming removed 0 bases at V and 5 bases at J, with 17 bases between. TCRdb's copy holds only in-frame clones and misses some; the assay was immunoSEQ multiplex PCR. The sample carries 450,000 to 500,000 clones, roughly 85% recorded once. The source of this sequence is a woman aged 40 to 49 in good health. Some clones in this sample may be carry-over from other donors' samples. The specimen sequenced was PBMCs. The rearrangement links TRBV9 to TRBJ1-1; D gene unclear. The CDR3 DNA reads TGTGCCAGCAGCGTAGTAGGGCCGGCCGGGAGGACTGAAGCTTTCTTT. It specifies CASSVVGPAGRTEAFF.